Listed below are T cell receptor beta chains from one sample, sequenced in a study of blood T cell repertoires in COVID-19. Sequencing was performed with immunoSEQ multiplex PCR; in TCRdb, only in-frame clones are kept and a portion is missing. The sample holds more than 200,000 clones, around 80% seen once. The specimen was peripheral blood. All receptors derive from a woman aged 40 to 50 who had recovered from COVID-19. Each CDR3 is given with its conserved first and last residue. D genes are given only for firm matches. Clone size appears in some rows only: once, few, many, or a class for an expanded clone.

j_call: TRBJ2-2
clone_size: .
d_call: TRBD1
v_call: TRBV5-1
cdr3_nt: TGCGCCAGCAGCGCGAATCCGGGACAGCCCGCCGGGGAGCTGTTTTTT
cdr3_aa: CASSANPGQPAGELFF

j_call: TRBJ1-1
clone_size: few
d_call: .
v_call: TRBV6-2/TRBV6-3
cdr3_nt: TGTGCCAGCAGTTACGCATTTGTGTCACAGACTATGAACACTGAAGCTTTCTTT
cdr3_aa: CASSYAFVSQTMNTEAFF

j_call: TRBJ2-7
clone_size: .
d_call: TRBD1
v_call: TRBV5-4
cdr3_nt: TGTGCCAGCAGCTTTGACAGGGCCTACGAGCAGTACTTC
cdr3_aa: CASSFDRAYEQYF

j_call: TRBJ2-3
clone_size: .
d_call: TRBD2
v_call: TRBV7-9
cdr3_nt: TGTGCCAGCAGCTTAGAACTAGCGGGTACAACGCAGTATTTT
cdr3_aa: CASSLELAGTTQYF

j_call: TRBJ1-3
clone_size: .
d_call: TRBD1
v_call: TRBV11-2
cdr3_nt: TGTGCCAGCAGCTTAGGATCAGGGGGAATCCGGAACACCATATATTTT
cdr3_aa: CASSLGSGGIRNTIYF

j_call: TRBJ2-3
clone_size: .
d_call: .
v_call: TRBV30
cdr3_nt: TGTGCCTGGAGTGTACTGGTTTCAGATACGCAGTATTTT
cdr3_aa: CAWSVLVSDTQYF

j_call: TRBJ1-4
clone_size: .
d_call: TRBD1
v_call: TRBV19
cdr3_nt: TGTGCCAGTAGCCCGACAGGGGGTGATGAAAAACTGTTTTTT
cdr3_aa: CASSPTGGDEKLFF

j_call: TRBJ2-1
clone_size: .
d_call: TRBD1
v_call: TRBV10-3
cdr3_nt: TGTGCCATAGACGGACAGGGAAACAATGAGCAGTTCTTC
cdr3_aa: CAIDGQGNNEQFF

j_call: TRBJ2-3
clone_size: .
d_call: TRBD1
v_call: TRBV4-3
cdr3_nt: TGCGCCAGCAGCCAAGATGGGCCCGGGACAGGGGGGCGGGATACGCAGTATTTT
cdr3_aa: CASSQDGPGTGGRDTQYF

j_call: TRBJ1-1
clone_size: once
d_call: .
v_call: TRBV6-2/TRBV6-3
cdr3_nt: TGTGCCAGCAGTTACCGGGGACTCATGAACACTGAAGCTTTCTTT
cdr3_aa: CASSYRGLMNTEAFF

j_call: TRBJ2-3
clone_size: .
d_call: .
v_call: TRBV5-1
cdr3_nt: TGCGCCAGCAGCTTGGGAGGCGGGGAAGGCACAGATACGCAGTATTTT
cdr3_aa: CASSLGGGEGTDTQYF

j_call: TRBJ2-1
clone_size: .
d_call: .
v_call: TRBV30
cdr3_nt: TGTGCCTGGAGTGTACTCAATAGACGGAGTGAGCAGTTCTTC
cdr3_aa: CAWSVLNRRSEQFF

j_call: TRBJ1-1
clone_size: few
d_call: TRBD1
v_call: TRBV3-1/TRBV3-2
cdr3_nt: TGTGCCAGCAGCCATCACGACAGGGGCACTGAAGCTTTCTTT
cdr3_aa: CASSHHDRGTEAFF

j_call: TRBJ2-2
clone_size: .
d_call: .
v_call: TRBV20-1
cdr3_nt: TGCAGTGCTAGAGTTCACGGGGAGCTGTTTTTT
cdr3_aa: CSARVHGELFF

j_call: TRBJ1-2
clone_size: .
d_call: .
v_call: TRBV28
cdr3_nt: TGTGCCAGTCAATCTGAGAGAGGGGGGGACTATGGCTACACCTTC
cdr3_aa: CASQSERGGDYGYTF

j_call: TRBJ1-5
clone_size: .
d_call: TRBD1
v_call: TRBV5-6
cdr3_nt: TGTGCCAGCAGCTTGTACCAGGGGGCAGACAATCAGCCCCAGCATTTT
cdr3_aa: CASSLYQGADNQPQHF

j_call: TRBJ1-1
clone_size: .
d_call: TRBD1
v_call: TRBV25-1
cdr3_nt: TGTGCCAGCAGTGACCCCAGGGGGAAGGCTGAAGCTTTCTTT
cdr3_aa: CASSDPRGKAEAFF

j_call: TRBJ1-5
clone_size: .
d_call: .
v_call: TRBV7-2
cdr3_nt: TGTGCCAGCAGCTTGGACAGCCTATCGCCCCAGCATTTT
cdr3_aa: CASSLDSLSPQHF

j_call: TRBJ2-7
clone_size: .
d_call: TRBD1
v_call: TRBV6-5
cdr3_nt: TGTGCCAGCAGTTATTCAGGGACAGGTCTCTACGAGCAGTACTTC
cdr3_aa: CASSYSGTGLYEQYF

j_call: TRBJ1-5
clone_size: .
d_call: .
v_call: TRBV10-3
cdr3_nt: TGTGCCATCAGTGAGTCGAGCCCAGGGCAGCCCCAGCATTTT
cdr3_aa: CAISESSPGQPQHF

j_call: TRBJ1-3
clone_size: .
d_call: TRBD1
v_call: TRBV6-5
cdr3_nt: TGTGCCAGCCGGGACAGGATCTCTGGAAACACCATATATTTT
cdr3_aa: CASRDRISGNTIYF

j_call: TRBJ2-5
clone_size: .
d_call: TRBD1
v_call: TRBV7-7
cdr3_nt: TGTGCTAGCAGCCTAGACAGGGGAGAGACCCAGTACTTC
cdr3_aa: CASSLDRGETQYF

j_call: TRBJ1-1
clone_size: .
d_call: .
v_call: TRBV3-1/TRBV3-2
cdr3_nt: TGTGCCAGCAGCGGCGATCAGGGAACTGAAGCTTTCTTT
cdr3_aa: CASSGDQGTEAFF

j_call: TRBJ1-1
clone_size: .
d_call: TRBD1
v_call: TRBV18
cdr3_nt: TGTGCCAGCTCACCCGGGACAGACCGAACTGAAGCTTTCTTT
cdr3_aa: CASSPGTDRTEAFF

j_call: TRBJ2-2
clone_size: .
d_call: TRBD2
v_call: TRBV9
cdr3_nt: TGTGCCAGCAGCGGAGTAGCGGGATTAAACACCGGGGAGCTGTTTTTT
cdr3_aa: CASSGVAGLNTGELFF

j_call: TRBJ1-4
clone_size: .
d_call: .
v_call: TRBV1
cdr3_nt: TGCACCAGCAGCCAGGAGGAAAAGGACAGGGGCCAGTTGGGGGAAAAACTGTTTTTT
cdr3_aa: CTSSQEEKDRGQLGEKLFF

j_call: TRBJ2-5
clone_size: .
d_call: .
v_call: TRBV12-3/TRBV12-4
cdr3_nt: TGTGCCAGCAGTTTATCTCAAGAGACCCAGTACTTC
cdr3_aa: CASSLSQETQYF

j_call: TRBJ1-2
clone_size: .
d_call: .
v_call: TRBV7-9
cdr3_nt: TGTGCCAGTCAAGGGGGACCACCTGAAGATTATGGCTACACCTTC
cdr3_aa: CASQGGPPEDYGYTF

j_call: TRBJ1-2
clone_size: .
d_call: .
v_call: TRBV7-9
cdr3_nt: TGTGCCAGCAGCCTTTACAGGGATGGCACCTATGGCTACACCTTC
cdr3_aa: CASSLYRDGTYGYTF

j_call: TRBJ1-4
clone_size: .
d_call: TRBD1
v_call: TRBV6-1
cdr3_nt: TGTGCCAGCAGTGGGAGAACGGGACAGTCCTATGAAAAACTGTTTTTT
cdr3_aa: CASSGRTGQSYEKLFF

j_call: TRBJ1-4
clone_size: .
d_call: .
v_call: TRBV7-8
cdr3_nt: TGTGCCAGCAGCCCTATAACCCCAGGGTTTGTAAAGGAAAAACTGTTTTTT
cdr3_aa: CASSPITPGFVKEKLFF

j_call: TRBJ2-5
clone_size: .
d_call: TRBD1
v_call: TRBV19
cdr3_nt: TGTGCCAGTAGTATGGGACAGGAGGAGACCCAGTACTTC
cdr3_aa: CASSMGQEETQYF

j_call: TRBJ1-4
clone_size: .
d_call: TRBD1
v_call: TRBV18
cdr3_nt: TGTGCCAGCTCACCACCCCGGGACAGGGATGAAAAACTGTTTTTT
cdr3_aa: CASSPPRDRDEKLFF

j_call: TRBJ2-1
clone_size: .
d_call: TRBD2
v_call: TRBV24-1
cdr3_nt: TGTGCCACCAGTGATCGACTAGCGGGGGGGCCAAAGCAGTTCTTC
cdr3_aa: CATSDRLAGGPKQFF

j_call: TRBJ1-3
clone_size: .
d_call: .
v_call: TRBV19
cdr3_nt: TGTGCCAGTAGTATCTTAGCATCGAGCTCTGGAAACACCATATATTTT
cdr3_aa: CASSILASSSGNTIYF

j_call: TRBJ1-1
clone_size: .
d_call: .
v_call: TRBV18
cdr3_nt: TGTGCCAGCTCACCTGTATCAGACTTGGAAGCTTTCTTT
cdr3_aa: CASSPVSDLEAFF

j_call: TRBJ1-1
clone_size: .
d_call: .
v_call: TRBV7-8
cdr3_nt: TGTGCCAGCAGCCGTTCAGGGATGAACACTGAAGCTTTCTTT
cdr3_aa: CASSRSGMNTEAFF

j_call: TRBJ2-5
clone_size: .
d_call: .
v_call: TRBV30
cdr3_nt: TGTGCCTGGAGTAACAGGGCGTACCAAGAGACCCAGTACTTC
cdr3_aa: CAWSNRAYQETQYF

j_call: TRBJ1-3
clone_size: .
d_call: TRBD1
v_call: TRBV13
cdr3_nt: TGTGCCAGCAGCTTGACAGGGGCTGTGGCGGACACCATATATTTT
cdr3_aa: CASSLTGAVADTIYF